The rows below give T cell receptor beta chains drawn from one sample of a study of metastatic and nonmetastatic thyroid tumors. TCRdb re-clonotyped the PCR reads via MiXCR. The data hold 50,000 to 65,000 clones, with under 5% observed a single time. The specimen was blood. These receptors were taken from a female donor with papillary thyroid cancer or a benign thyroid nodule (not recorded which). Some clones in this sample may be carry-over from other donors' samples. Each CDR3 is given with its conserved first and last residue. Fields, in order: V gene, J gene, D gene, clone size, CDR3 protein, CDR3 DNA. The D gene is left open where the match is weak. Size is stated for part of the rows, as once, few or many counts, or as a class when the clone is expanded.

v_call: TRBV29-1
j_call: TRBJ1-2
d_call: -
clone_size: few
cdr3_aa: CSVWGEVTGGYTF
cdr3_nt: TGCAGCGTTTGGGGGGAGGTGACGGGGGGCTACACCTTC

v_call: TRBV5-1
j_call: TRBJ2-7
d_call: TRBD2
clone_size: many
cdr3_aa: CASRYLRDRGTSGNYEQYF
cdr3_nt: TGCGCCAGCAGATATCTCCGGGACAGGGGGACTAGCGGGAACTACGAGCAGTACTTC

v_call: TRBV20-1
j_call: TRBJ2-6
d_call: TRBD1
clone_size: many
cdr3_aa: CSTNQGVSGANVLTF
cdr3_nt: TGCAGCACAAACCAGGGGGTCTCTGGGGCCAACGTCCTGACTTTC

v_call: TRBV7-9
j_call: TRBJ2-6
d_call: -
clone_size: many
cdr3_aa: CASSLNSGANVLTF
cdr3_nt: TGTGCCAGCAGCTTAAACTCTGGGGCCAACGTCCTGACTTTC

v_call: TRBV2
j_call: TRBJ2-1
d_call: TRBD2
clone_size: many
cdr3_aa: CASRARAGLVNEQFF
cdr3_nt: TGTGCCAGCAGAGCACGAGCAGGACTAGTCAATGAGCAGTTCTTC

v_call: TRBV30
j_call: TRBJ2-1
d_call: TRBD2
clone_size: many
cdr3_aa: CAWIPRLAGYNEQFF
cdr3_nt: TGTGCCTGGATCCCCCGACTAGCGGGGTACAATGAGCAGTTCTTC

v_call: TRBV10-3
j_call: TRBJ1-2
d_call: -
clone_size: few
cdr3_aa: CAISDGITDYGYTF
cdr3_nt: TGTGCCATCAGTGACGGGATCACGGACTATGGCTACACCTTC

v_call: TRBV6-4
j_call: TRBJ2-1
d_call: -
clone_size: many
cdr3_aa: CASSREWGYNEQFF
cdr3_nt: TGTGCCAGCAGTCGAGAATGGGGTTACAATGAGCAGTTCTTC

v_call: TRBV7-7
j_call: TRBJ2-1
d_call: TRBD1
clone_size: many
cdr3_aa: CASSLTGGSEQFF
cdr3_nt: TGTGCTAGCAGCCTGACAGGGGGCAGTGAGCAGTTCTTC

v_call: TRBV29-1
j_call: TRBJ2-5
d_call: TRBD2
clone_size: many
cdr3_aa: CSVEAGGAQTQYF
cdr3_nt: TGCAGCGTTGAAGCGGGGGGGGCGCAGACCCAGTACTTC

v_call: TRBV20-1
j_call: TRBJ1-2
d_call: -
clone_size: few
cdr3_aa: CSATTPGDYYGYTF
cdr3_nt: TGCAGTGCTACTACCCCTGGGGATTACTATGGCTACACCTTC

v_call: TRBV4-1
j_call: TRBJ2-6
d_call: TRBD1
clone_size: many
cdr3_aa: CASSQTDRGSGANVLTF
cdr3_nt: TGCGCCAGCAGCCAGACAGACAGGGGCTCTGGGGCCAACGTCCTGACTTTC

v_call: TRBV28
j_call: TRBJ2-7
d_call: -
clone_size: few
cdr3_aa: CASSRTVYEKCF
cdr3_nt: TGTGCCAGCAGCCGGACAGTCTACGAGAAGTGCTTC

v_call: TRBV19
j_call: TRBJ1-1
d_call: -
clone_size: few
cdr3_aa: CASGSPWGTEAFF
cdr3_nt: TGTGCCAGTGGCAGCCCCTGGGGCACTGAAGCTTTCTTT

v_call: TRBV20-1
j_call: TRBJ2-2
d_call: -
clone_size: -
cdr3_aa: CSASDSANTGELFF
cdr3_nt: TGCAGTGCTTCCGACAGTGCGAACACCGGGGAGCTGTTTTTT

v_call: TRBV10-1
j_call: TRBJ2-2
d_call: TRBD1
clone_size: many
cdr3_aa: CASREDRTTGELFF
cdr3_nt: TGCGCCAGCAGGGAGGACAGGACCACCGGGGAGCTGTTTTTT

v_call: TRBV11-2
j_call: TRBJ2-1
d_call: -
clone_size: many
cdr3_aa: CASSLFNAPGNEQFF
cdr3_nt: TGTGCCAGCAGCTTATTTAATGCCCCCGGGAATGAGCAGTTCTTC

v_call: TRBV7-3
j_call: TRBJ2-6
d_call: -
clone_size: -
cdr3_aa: CASSPLLSPSGANVLTF
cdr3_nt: TGTGCCAGCAGCCCCCTTCTTTCCCCATCCGGGGCCAACGTCCTGACTTTC

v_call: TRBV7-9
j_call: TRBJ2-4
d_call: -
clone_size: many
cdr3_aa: CASSRAGLAKNIQYF
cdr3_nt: TGTGCCAGCAGCCGCGCTGGGTTAGCCAAAAACATTCAGTACTTC

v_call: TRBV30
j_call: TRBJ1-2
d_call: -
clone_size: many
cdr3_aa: CAWSVPSVPRGYTF
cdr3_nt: TGTGCCTGGAGTGTACCCTCTGTACCACGGGGCTACACCTTC

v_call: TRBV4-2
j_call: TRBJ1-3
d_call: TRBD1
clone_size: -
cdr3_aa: CASSQVGTGTGNTIYF
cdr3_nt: TGTGCCAGCAGCCAAGTTGGGACAGGGACTGGAAACACCATATATTTT

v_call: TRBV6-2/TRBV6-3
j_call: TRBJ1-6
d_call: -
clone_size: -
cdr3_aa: CASKTSTGGRSPLDF
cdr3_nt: TGTGCCAGCAAAACCTCGACAGGAGGGCGGTCCCCCCTCGACTTT

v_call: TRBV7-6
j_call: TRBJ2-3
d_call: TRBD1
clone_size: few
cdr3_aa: CASSSRDRDPTDTQYF
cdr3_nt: TGTGCCAGCAGCTCCCGGGACAGGGATCCCACAGATACGCAGTATTTT

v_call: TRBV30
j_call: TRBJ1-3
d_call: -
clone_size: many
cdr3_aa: CAWSVGGSGNTIYF
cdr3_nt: TGTGCCTGGAGTGTAGGAGGCTCTGGAAACACCATATATTTT

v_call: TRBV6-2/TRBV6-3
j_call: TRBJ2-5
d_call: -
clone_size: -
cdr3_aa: CARGLGVGAPSETQYF
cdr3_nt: TGTGCCAGAGGTCTGGGTGTGGGGGCCCCATCAGAGACCCAGTACTTC

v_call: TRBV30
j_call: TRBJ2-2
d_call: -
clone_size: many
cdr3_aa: CAWRRQGEDLTGELFF
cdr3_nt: TGTGCCTGGAGAAGGCAGGGCGAGGACTTAACCGGGGAGCTGTTTTTT

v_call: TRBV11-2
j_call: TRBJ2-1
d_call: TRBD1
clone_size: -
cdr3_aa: CACSSYRGSTYPEQFF
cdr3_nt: TGTGCCTGCAGCTCCTACAGGGGGTCGACGTATCCTGAGCAGTTCTTC

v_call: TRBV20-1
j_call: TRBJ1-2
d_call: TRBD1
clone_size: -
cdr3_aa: CSARPGTGRFYGYTF
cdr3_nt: TGCAGTGCTAGACCCGGGACAGGAAGATTCTATGGCTACACCTTC

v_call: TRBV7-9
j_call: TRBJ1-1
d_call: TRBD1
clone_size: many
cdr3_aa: CASSDRGNENTEAFF
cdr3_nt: TGTGCCAGCAGCGACAGGGGGAACGAGAACACTGAAGCTTTCTTT

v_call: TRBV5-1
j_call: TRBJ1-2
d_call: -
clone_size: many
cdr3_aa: CASSLADGSYGYTF
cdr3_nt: TGCGCCAGCAGCTTGGCCGATGGTTCCTATGGCTACACCTTC

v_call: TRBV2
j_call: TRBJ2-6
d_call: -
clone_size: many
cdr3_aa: CASGAGTGANVLTF
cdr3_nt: TGTGCCAGCGGGGCGGGTACTGGGGCCAACGTCCTGACTTTC

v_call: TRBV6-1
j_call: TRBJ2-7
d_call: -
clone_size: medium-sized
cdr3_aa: CASNENPGSYEQYF
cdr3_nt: TGTGCCAGCAACGAGAATCCGGGGTCCTACGAGCAGTACTTC

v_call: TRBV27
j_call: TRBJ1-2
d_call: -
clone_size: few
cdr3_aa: CASSRRTSNGYTF
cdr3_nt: TGTGCCAGCAGTCGCCGGACAAGCAATGGCTACACCTTC

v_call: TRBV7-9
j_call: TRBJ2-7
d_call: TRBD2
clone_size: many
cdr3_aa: CASSPSGSKYEQYF
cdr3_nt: TGTGCCAGCAGCCCCAGCGGGAGTAAATACGAGCAGTACTTC

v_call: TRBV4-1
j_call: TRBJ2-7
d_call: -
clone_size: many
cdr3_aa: CASSQDQGRGQYF
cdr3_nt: TGCGCCAGCAGCCAAGATCAGGGCCGGGGGCAGTACTTC

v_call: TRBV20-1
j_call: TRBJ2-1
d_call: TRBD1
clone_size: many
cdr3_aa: CSAPDRGGLNEQFF
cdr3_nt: TGCAGTGCGCCCGACAGGGGTGGCCTCAATGAGCAGTTCTTC

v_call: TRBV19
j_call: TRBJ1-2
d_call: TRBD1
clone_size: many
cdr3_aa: CASSRPGQASYGYTF
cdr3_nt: TGTGCCAGTAGTAGGCCGGGACAGGCCTCCTATGGCTACACCTTC

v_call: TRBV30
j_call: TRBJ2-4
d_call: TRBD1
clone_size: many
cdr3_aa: CAWSVDRVAKNIQYF
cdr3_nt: TGTGCCTGGAGTGTTGACAGGGTGGCCAAAAACATTCAGTACTTC

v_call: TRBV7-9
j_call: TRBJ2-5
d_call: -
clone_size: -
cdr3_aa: CASNPRSVGVGETQYF
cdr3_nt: TGTGCCAGCAACCCAAGGTCTGTGGGGGTTGGAGAGACCCAGTACTTC

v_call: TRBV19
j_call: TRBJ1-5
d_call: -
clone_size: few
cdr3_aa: CASSTGRRVGQPQHF
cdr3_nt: TGTGCCAGTAGCACGGGTCGACGGGTCGGTCAGCCCCAGCATTTT

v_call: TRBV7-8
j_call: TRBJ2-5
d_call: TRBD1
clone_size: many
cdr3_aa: CASSLHRGRSRETQYF
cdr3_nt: TGTGCCAGCAGCCTCCATAGGGGGCGGTCTCGGGAGACCCAGTACTTC

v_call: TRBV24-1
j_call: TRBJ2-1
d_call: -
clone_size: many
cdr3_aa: CATSEEYNEQFF
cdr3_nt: TGTGCCACCAGTGAGGAGTACAATGAGCAGTTCTTC

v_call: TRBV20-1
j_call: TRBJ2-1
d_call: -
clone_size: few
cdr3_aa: CSARDGVMTNEQFF
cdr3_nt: TGCAGTGCTAGAGATGGCGTGATGACCAATGAGCAGTTCTTC

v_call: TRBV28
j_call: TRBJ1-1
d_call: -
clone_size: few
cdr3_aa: CASSEGIAEAFF
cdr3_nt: TGTGCCAGCAGTGAGGGCATCGCTGAAGCTTTCTTT

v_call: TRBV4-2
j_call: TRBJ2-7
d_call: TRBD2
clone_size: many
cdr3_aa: CASSRTTSDEQYF
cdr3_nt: TGTGCCAGCAGCCGGACTACTAGCGACGAGCAGTACTTC

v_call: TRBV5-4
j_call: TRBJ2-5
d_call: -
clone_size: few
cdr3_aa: CASSLSDWQENQYF
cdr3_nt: TGTGCCAGCAGCCTGTCGGACTGGCAAGAGAACCAGTACTTC

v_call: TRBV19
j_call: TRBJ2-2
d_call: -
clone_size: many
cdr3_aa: CASNPTIGNTGELFF
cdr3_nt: TGTGCCAGCAATCCTACCATTGGGAACACCGGGGAGCTGTTTTTT

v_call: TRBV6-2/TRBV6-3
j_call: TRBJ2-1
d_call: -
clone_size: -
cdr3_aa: CASSYSGLCVAYNEQFF
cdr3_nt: TGTGCCAGCAGTTACTCGGGCCTTTGTGTGGCCTACAATGAGCAGTTCTTC

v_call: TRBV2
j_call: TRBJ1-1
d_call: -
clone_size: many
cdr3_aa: CASRRDGLNTEAFF
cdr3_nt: TGTGCCAGCAGGAGGGACGGTTTGAACACTGAAGCTTTCTTT

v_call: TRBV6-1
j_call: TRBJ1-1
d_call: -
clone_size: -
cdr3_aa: CASSALNTEAFF
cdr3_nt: TGTGCCAGCAGTGCCTTGAACACTGAAGCTTTCTTT

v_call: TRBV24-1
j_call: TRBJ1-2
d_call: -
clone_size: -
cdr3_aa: CATSDEKGENGYTF
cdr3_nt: TGTGCCACCAGTGATGAGAAGGGTGAGAATGGCTACACCTTC

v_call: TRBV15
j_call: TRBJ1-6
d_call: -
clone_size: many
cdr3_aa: CATSRLRDSPLHF
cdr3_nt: TGTGCCACCAGCAGACTTAGGGATTCACCCCTCCACTTT

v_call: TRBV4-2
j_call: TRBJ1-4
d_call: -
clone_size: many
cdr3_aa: CASSQGRGAEKLFF
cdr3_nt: TGTGCCAGCAGCCAAGGGAGGGGGGCTGAAAAACTGTTTTTT

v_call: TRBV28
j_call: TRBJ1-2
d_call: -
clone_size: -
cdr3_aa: CASSHSAVHGYTF
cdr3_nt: TGTGCCAGCAGTCACAGCGCGGTTCATGGCTACACCTTC

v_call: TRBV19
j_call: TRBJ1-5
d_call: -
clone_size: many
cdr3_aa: CASSTDRTRAQNQPQHF
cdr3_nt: TGTGCCAGTAGTACGGACCGGACGCGCGCCCAAAATCAGCCCCAGCATTTT

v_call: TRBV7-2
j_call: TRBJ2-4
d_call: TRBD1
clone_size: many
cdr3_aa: CASSFGQDIQYF
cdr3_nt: TGTGCCAGCAGCTTCGGACAGGACATTCAGTACTTC

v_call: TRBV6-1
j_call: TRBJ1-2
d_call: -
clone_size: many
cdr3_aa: CASRDRLQGNYGYTF
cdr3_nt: TGTGCCAGCAGAGATCGGCTTCAGGGGAACTATGGCTACACCTTC

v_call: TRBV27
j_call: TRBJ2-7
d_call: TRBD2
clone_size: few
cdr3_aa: CASSLQGGDSYEQYF
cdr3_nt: TGTGCCAGCAGTTTGCAGGGAGGGGACTCCTACGAGCAGTACTTC

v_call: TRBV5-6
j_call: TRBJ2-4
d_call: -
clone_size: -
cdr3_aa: CASSLGGDSAKNIQYF
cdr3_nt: TGTGCCAGCAGCTTGGGGGGCGACAGTGCCAAAAACATTCAGTACTTC

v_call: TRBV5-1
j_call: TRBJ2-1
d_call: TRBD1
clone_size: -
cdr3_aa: CASSTGQGANEQFF
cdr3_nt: TGCGCCAGCAGCACGGGACAGGGGGCTAATGAGCAGTTCTTC